The T cell receptor (beta chain) under discussion was sequenced for a study of T cell responses to AZD1222 COVID-19 vaccine. Produced via immunoSEQ multiplex PCR; TCRdb's table is partial and in-frame only. The table records around 140,000 clones, 85% to 95% of them present only once. This CDR3 region has 12 residues. V lost 6 bases, J lost 7 bases, and 12 bases lay in between. Study-wide points: Seropositive at baseline were only six or seven AZD1222 recipients. No repertoire was sampled before or during the peak T cell response, only after it.

In regard to this clone: No antigen is known for it.

Sequenced here: peripheral blood, sampled on day 0 of MenACWY control vaccination. The chain uses TRBV12-3 or TRBV12-4 and TRBJ1-1; D may be TRBD1 (5 bases). The clonotype comes from an adult in good health. The CDR3 reads CASRRDPGEAFF. The CDR3 DNA reads TGTGCCAGCAGAAGGGACCCTGGTGAAGCTTTCTTT.